A single sample gave rise to the 3 T cell receptor beta chains below, sequenced in a study of T-cell reconstitution after alpha-beta-depleted transplantation in children. A library of TCRbeta sequences, prepared with unique molecular identifiers, was generated. TCRdb used MiXCR to reprocess the PCR reads, holding one entry per CDR3 protein. The data show almost 500,000 distinct CDR3 sequences, 10% to 13% seen once. Sequenced here: PBMCs, sampled before TCRalphabeta/CD19-depleted stem cell transplant. These TCRs come from a child younger than 10 with inherited bone marrow failure, due to receive a stem cell transplant.

This clonotype has ten or more counts. The CDR3 coding sequence is TGCAGTGCCGAAAGGGTCTTCACAGATACGCAGTATTTT. Its protein product is CSAERVFTDTQYF. The chain couples TRBV20-1 to TRBJ2-3, with D uncertain. The V gene's germline CDR1 is DFQATT and CDR2 SNEGSKA (reference sequence). This CDR3 spans 13 amino acids. V was cut by 6 bases and J by 2 bases, with 12 bases left in between.

There are a few counts of this clonotype. The chain joins TRBV21-1 to TRBJ2-4; the table's D call, TRBD1, was not checked against the DNA. TRBV21-1 is recorded as a pseudogene. This CDR3 contains 17 residues. CDR3 in DNA: TGTGCCAGCAGCAGAACCCAGGACCATCCAGCCAAAAACATTCAGTACTTC. Translation gives CASSRTQDHPAKNIQYF.

In its sample, this clonotype was seen a few times. The chain joins TRBV7-8 to TRBJ2-1; possibly TRBD2 for D (5 bases). CDR3 size: 12 residues. V was shortened by 4 bases and J by 10 bases, with 11 bases between the two germline ends. Germline assignment: CDR1 SGHVS and CDR2 FQNEAQ. The CDR3 spells CASSWRAGEQFF. In DNA form, the CDR3 reads TGTGCCAGCAGCTGGCGGGCAGGAGAGCAGTTCTTC.